This T cell receptor beta chain was profiled in a study of cytomegalovirus exposure and HLA in healthy donors. The PCR contained 60 Vbeta and 13 Jbeta primers. Measured with immunoSEQ multiplex PCR; TCRdb has only the in-frame clones, and not every one. Here the sample spans under 200,000 clones, around 84% being singletons. This CDR3 has 12 amino acids. Per the germline V gene, CDR1 is SGHNT and CDR2 is YYREEE (reference sequence). Trimming stripped 4 bases from V and 6 bases from J, with 9 bases between. To note about this clone: Its cognate antigen is unknown.

Study findings and constraints: Later analysis demonstrated an association between a missense DCLRE1C variant and TCR beta V- and J-gene trimming. It was around 160 TCR beta chains that were listed as cytomegalovirus-associated. Reports indicate that TCR beta sequences accurately predicted the HLA-A and HLA-B alleles of most subjects.

This clonotype was obtained from a male donor in good health and CMV-seropositive. The sample comprised PBMCs. The chain carries TRBV5-4 and TRBJ2-3, with no clear D. CDR3 loop: CASSPTPDTQYF. CDR3 in DNA: TGTGCCAGCAGCCCAACTCCCGATACGCAGTATTTT. Full variable domain (remainder filled in from reference TRBV5-4 and TRBJ2-3): ETGVTQSPTHLIKTRGQQVTLRCSSQSGHNTVSWYQQALGQGPQFIFQYYREEENGRGNFPPRFSGLQFPNYSSELNVNALELDDSALYLCASSPTPDTQYFGPGTRLTVL.